A selection of T cell receptor beta chains follows, all from one sample in a study of T cells in Graves' hyperthyroidism and ophthalmopathy. MiXCR, applied by TCRdb to the multiplex PCR reads, yields one record per CDR3 protein. The sample consists of around 580,000 distinct CDR3 sequences, approximately 15% of them appearing once. Sequences were obtained from blood. Receptor source: a woman under 30 with Graves' hyperthyroidism. Both conserved end residues are part of each CDR3. Not every row has a clone size; where given, it reads once, few, many or a size class.

j_gene: TRBJ2-4
v_gene: TRBV12-3/TRBV12-4
abundance: -
CDR3aa: CASTKQGGGNIQYF

j_gene: TRBJ1-1
v_gene: TRBV9
abundance: few
CDR3aa: CASSVEVESNTEAFF

j_gene: TRBJ2-4
v_gene: TRBV11-3
abundance: -
CDR3aa: CASSPHTTGTLAKNIQYF

j_gene: TRBJ1-2
v_gene: TRBV7-8
abundance: many
CDR3aa: CASSLDPGTVSNYGYTF

j_gene: TRBJ2-3
v_gene: TRBV6-4
abundance: -
CDR3aa: CASSDSPSDTQYF

j_gene: TRBJ2-7
v_gene: TRBV6-5
abundance: many
CDR3aa: CASSYSVALYEQYF

j_gene: TRBJ2-3
v_gene: TRBV7-8
abundance: -
CDR3aa: CASSRIPSTDTQYF

j_gene: TRBJ1-2
v_gene: TRBV11-2
abundance: few
CDR3aa: CASSTPRGATAPYGYTF

j_gene: TRBJ2-3
v_gene: TRBV9
abundance: -
CDR3aa: CASQERGGTDTQYF

j_gene: TRBJ2-7
v_gene: TRBV29-1
abundance: few
CDR3aa: CSVEEDYEQYF

j_gene: TRBJ2-3
v_gene: TRBV20-1
abundance: -
CDR3aa: CSAERGGQTDTQYF

j_gene: TRBJ2-1
v_gene: TRBV7-3
abundance: many
CDR3aa: CASSPGSAGGPYNEQFF

j_gene: TRBJ2-1
v_gene: TRBV7-9
abundance: -
CDR3aa: CASSFFLVGEQFF

j_gene: TRBJ1-5
v_gene: TRBV15
abundance: -
CDR3aa: CATSRAYQEADQPQHF

j_gene: TRBJ1-2
v_gene: TRBV10-3
abundance: few
CDR3aa: CAISESIGGNYGYTF

j_gene: TRBJ2-5
v_gene: TRBV4-3
abundance: -
CDR3aa: CASSQDWRGQETQYF

j_gene: TRBJ2-1
v_gene: TRBV27
abundance: -
CDR3aa: CASRSSGLCNEQFF

j_gene: TRBJ2-5
v_gene: TRBV6-1
abundance: many
CDR3aa: CASSSSQGQETQYF

j_gene: TRBJ1-3
v_gene: TRBV30
abundance: few
CDR3aa: CAWSVLQPNTIYF

j_gene: TRBJ2-1
v_gene: TRBV10-3
abundance: many
CDR3aa: CAISAGLSSYNEQFF

j_gene: TRBJ2-3
v_gene: TRBV29-1
abundance: many
CDR3aa: CSVLGQVADTQYF

j_gene: TRBJ1-6
v_gene: TRBV9
abundance: few
CDR3aa: CASSVGGAGQGESPLHF

j_gene: TRBJ2-7
v_gene: TRBV27
abundance: -
CDR3aa: CASSFGTDLKQYF

j_gene: TRBJ2-5
v_gene: TRBV28
abundance: many
CDR3aa: CASQKGGPQYF

j_gene: TRBJ1-1
v_gene: TRBV6-1
abundance: many
CDR3aa: CASSESGVFRAFF

j_gene: TRBJ1-5
v_gene: TRBV19
abundance: few
CDR3aa: CASSTQLNSNQPQHF

j_gene: TRBJ2-1
v_gene: TRBV7-9
abundance: few
CDR3aa: CASSNGTSGKGEQFF

j_gene: TRBJ2-6
v_gene: TRBV6-2/TRBV6-3
abundance: -
CDR3aa: CASRVLEGGRANVLTF

j_gene: TRBJ2-1
v_gene: TRBV5-6
abundance: -
CDR3aa: CASSLSTSPFF

j_gene: TRBJ2-2
v_gene: TRBV20-1
abundance: few
CDR3aa: CSASPSGSTGELFF

j_gene: TRBJ2-7
v_gene: TRBV18
abundance: -
CDR3aa: CASSPPVGGPGRVYEQYF

j_gene: TRBJ2-3
v_gene: TRBV2
abundance: many
CDR3aa: CASKARTGQHGYADTQYF

j_gene: TRBJ2-3
v_gene: TRBV10-3
abundance: few
CDR3aa: CAISEPRTAYTDTQYF

j_gene: TRBJ1-5
v_gene: TRBV2
abundance: few
CDR3aa: CASSVEGVGQPQHF